Detailed here is one T cell receptor (beta chain). CDR3 length: 15 residues. Trimming cost V 1 base and J 7 bases; bases outside gene matches: 9. CDR1 is MNHEY, CDR2 SVGAGI, per germline. TCRdb re-called the reads with MiXCR, one entry per CDR3 protein. The sample records more than 150,000 distinct CDR3 sequences, about 21% being singletons. The data originate from a study of T cell repertoires in cytomegalovirus infection. As for the study in general: Public TCR beta signatures provided an indication of both CMV infection and a matching HLA type.

The receptor comes from a human donor in good health (CMV status not recorded). Some clones in this sample may be carry-over from other donors' samples. This chain joins TRBV6-5 and TRBJ2-7; 8 bases line up with TRBD1. Sequencing used PBMCs. The CDR3 region has the DNA TGTGCCAGCAGTTACTGGGGACAGGCCGCGGGGGAGCAGTACTTC. Its protein is CASSYWGQAAGEQYF.